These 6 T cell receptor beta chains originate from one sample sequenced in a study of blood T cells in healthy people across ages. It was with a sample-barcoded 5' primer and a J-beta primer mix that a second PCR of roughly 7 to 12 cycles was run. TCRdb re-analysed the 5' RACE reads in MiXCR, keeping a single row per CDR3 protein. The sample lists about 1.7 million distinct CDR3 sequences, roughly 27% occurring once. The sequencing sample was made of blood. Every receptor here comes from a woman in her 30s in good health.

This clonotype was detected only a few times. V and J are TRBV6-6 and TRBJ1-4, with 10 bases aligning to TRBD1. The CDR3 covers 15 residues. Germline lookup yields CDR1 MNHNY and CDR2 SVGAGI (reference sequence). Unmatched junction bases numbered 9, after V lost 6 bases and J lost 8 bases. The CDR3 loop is CASSQPGQGLEKLFF. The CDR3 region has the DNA TGTGCCAGCAGCCAACCGGGACAGGGGCTAGAAAAACTGTTTTTT.

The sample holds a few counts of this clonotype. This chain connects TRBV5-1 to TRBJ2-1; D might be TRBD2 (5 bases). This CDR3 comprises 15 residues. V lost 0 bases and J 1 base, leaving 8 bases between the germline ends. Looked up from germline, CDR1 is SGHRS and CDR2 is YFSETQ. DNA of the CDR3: TGCGCCAGCAGCTTGGAGAGGGAATCCTACAATGAGCAGTTCTTC. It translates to CASSLERESYNEQFF.

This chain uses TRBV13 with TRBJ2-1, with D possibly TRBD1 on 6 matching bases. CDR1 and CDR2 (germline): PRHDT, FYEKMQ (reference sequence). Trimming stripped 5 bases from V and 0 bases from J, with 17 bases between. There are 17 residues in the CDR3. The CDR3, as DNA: TGTGCCAGCAGCGGGCGGACAGAAAAGAGCTCCTACAATGAGCAGTTCTTC. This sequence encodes CASSGRTEKSSYNEQFF.

Written as DNA, the CDR3 is TGTGCCAGCAGCTTACAAATACAGGTGGGCACTGAAGCTTTCTTT. It codes for CASSLQIQVGTEAFF. The chain employs TRBV7-9 and TRBJ1-1; possible D gene TRBD1, 5 bases. In germline, CDR1 is SEHNR, CDR2 FQNEAQ (reference sequence). V lost 2 bases and J 4 bases, leaving 14 bases between the germline ends. The CDR3 extends over 15 amino acids.

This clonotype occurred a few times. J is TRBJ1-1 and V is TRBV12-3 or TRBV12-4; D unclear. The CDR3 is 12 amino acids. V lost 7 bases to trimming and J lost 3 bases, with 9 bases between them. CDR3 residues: CASTLGDTEAFF. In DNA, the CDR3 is TGTGCCAGCACCCTAGGTGACACTGAAGCTTTCTTT.

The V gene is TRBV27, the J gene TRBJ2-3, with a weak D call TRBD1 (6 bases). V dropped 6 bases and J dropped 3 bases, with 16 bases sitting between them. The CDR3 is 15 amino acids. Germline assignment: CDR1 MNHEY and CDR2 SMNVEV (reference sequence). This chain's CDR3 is CASRQGISVTDTQYF. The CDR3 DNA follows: TGTGCCAGCAGGCAGGGGATTTCGGTGACAGATACGCAGTATTTT.